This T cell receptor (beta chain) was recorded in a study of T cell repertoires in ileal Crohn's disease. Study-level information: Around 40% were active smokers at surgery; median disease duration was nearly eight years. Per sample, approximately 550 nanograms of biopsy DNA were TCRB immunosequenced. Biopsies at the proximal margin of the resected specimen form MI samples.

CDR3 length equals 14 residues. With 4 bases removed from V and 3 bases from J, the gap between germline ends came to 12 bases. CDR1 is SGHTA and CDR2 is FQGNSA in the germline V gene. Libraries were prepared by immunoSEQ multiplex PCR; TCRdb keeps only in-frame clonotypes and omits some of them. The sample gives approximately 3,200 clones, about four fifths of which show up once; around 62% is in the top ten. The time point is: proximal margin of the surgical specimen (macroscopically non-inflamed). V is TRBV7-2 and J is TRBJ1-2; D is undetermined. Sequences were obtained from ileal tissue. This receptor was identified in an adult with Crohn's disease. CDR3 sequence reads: CASSSDAGYYGYTF. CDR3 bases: TGTGCCAGCAGCTCCGACGCGGGGTACTATGGCTACACCTTC.